These 5 T cell receptor beta chains came from one sample sequenced in a study of breast tumors, draining lymph nodes, adjacent tissues (dated by TCRdb to the mid-2010s). Library method: multiplex PCR. The listed sequencing device is Illumina HiSeq 2000. TCRdb passed the public sequencing reads through fastp at Q25 and MiXCR, retaining productive beta sequences. One record per CDR3 amino acid sequence lists the most common genes and DNA. Within this sample are a few hundred thousand distinct CDR3 sequences, with less than 35% of them counted one time only. The ten top clones hold approximately 3.5% of the sample. The lymph node samples were taken from the axillary draining lymph nodes of breast cancer patients. Sequencing input: axillary lymph node tissue. The receptor set was obtained from a female donor with breast cancer. Some clones in this sample may be carry-over from other donors' samples.

Many counts were recorded for this clonotype. The CDR3: CASSLMGKQETQYF. CDR3 coding DNA: TGTGCCAGCAGTTTAATGGGTAAACAAGAGACCCAGTACTTC. J is TRBJ2-5 and V is TRBV12-3 or TRBV12-4; D uncertain. Trimming removed 2 bases from V and 2 bases from J, with 9 bases in between. The CDR3 has 14 residues.

This clonotype showed up many times. The chain combines TRBV24-1 with TRBJ1-3; weak D call: TRBD1 (6 bases). CDR1 is KGHDR, CDR2 SFDVKD, per germline. Trimming cost V 9 bases and J 2 bases, with 10 bases left between them. This CDR3 has 13 residues. Here the CDR3 DNA reads TGTGCCACCCAGGGGAGGACTGGAAACACCATATATTTT. Residues: CATQGRTGNTIYF.

This clonotype appeared a few times. The chain employs TRBV6-6 and TRBJ1-4; D is ambiguous. This CDR3 contains 15 residues. V lost 2 bases to trimming and J lost 8 bases, with 15 bases between them. CDR1 and CDR2 (germline): MNHNY, SVGAGI (reference sequence). In nucleotides, the CDR3 is TGTGCCAGCAGTTACCCAGGAACGGATGAGGAAAAACTGTTTTTT. Encoded protein: CASSYPGTDEEKLFF.

The J gene is TRBJ1-1, the V gene TRBV7-2; no definite D call. The CDR3 is made up of 13 amino acids. CDR1 SGHTA and CDR2 FQGNSA come from the germline V gene. Deletions cut 2 bases from V and 5 bases from J, with 9 bases between. The CDR3 loop is CASSLRLRTEAFF. CDR3 DNA sequence: TGTGCCAGCAGCTTAAGGCTTCGGACTGAAGCTTTCTTT.

This clonotype came up many times. The V gene is TRBV5-1, the J gene TRBJ1-1, with D hard to call. CDR3 length: 15 residues. Germline V gives CDR1 SGHRS, CDR2 YFSETQ. The V end was cut by 6 bases, the J end by 0 bases, with 15 bases between. The CDR3 nucleotides are TGCGCCAGCACCAGTTTGCCAACAATGAACACTGAAGCTTTCTTT. Translating gives CASTSLPTMNTEAFF.